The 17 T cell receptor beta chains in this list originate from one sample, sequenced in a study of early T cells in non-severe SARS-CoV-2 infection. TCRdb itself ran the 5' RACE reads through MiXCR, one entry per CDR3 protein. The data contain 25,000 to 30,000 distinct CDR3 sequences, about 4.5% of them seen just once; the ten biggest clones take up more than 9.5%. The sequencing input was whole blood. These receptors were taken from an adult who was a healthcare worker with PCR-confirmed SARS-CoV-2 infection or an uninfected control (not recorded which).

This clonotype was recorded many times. The CDR3 DNA reads as TGTGCCAGCAGCTTAGTAAGGGGACGGGGTGAGCAGTTCTTC. As protein: CASSLVRGRGEQFF. The chain couples TRBV7-2 to TRBJ2-1; the D gene could be TRBD1 or TRBD2 (5 bases each). The V and J ends lost 1 base and 9 bases respectively, with 13 bases between them. This CDR3 comprises 14 residues. In germline, CDR1 is SGHTA, CDR2 FQGNSA. Full variable domain (outside the CDR3, taken from reference TRBV7-2 and TRBJ2-1): GAGVSQSPSNKVTEKGKDVELRCDPISGHTALYWYRQSLGQGLEFLIYFQGNSAPDKSGLPSDRFSAERTGGSVSTLTIQRTQQEDSAVYLCASSLVRGRGEQFFGPGTRLTVL.

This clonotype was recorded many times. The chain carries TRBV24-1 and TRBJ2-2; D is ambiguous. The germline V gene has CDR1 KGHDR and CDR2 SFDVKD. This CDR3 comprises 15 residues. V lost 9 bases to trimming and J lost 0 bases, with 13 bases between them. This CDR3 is CATSGPSTNTGELFF. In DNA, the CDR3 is TGTGCCACCTCCGGACCTTCTACGAACACCGGGGAGCTGTTTTTT.

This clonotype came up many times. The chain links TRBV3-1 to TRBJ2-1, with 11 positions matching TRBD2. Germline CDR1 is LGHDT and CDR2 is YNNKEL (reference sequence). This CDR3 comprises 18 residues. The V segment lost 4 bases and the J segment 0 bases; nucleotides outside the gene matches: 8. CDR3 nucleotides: TGTGCCAGCAGCCGTACTAGCGGGAGTCTGAGCTCCTACAATGAGCAGTTCTTC. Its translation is CASSRTSGSLSSYNEQFF.

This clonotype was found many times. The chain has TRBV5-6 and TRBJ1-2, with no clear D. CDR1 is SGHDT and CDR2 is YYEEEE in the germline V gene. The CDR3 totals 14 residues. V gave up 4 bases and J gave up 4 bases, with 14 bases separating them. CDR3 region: CASSGTDGFYGYTF. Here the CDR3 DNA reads TGTGCCAGCAGCGGTACTGACGGATTCTATGGCTACACCTTC.

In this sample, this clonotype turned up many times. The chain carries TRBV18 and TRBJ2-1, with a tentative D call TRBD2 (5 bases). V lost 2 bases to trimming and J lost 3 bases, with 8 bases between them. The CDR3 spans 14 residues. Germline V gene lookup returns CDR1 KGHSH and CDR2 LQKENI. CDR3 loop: CASSPERIYNEQFF. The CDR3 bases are TGTGCCAGCTCACCAGAGCGGATCTACAATGAGCAGTTCTTC.

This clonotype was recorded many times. The CDR3 region is CAISEPRAGGTQYF. CDR3 sequence (DNA): TGTGCCATCAGTGAGCCAAGAGCGGGCGGTACGCAGTATTTT. V usage is TRBV10-3 and J usage is TRBJ2-3, with D maybe TRBD2 (6 bases). V shed 2 bases and J shed 8 bases, with 14 bases lying between them. Germline V gene sequence: CDR1 ENHRY, CDR2 SYGVKD. The CDR3 length is 14 residues.

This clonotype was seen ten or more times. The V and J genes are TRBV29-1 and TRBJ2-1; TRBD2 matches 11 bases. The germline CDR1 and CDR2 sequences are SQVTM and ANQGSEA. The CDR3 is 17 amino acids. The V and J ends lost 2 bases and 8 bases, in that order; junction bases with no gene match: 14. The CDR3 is CSVESTLGSGRAYEQFF. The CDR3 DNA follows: TGCAGCGTTGAAAGCACGCTGGGTAGCGGGAGGGCCTATGAGCAGTTCTTC.

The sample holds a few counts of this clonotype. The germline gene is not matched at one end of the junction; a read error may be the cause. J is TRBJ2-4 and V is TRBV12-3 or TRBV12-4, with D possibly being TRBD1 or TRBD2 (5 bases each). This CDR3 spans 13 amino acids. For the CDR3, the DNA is TGTGCCAGCAGCCTAAGCGGATCATCAGGGTCACACTTC. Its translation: CASSLSGSSGSHF.

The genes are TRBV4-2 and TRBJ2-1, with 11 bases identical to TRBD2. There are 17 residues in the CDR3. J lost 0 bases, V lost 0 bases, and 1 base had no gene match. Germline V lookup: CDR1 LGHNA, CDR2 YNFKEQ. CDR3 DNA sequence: TGTGCCAGCAGCCAAGATACTAGCGGGAGCTCCTACAATGAGCAGTTCTTC. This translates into CASSQDTSGSSYNEQFF.

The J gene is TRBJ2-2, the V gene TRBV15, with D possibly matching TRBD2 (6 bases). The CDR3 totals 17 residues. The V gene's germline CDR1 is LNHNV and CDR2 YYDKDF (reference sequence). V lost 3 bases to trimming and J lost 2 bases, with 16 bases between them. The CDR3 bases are TGTGCCACCAGCAGGGACTCCCAGCGGGCCAACACCGGGGAGCTGTTTTTT. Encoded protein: CATSRDSQRANTGELFF. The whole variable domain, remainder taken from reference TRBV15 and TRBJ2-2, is DAMVIQNPRYQVTQFGKPVTLSCSQTLNHNVMYWYQQKSSQAPKLLFHYYDKDFNNEADTPDNFQSRRPNTSFCFLDIRSPGLGDTAMYLCATSRDSQRANTGELFFGEGSRLTVL.

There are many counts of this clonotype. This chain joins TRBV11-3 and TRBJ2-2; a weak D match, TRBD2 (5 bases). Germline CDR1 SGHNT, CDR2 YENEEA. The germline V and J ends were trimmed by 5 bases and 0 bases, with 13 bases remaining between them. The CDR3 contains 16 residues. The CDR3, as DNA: TGTGCCAGCAGCCCCGCGGGCCTTTCGAACACCGGGGAGCTGTTTTTT. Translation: CASSPAGLSNTGELFF.

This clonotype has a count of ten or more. The CDR3 sequence is CASSHPSQGTSSYNEQFF. In nucleotides, the CDR3 is TGTGCCAGCAGTCACCCCTCCCAAGGGACCTCCTCCTACAATGAGCAGTTCTTC. The chain uses TRBV28 and TRBJ2-1, with D possibly called TRBD1 or TRBD2 (5 bases each). This CDR3 contains 18 residues. Looked up from germline, CDR1 is MDHEN and CDR2 is SYDVKM. The V and J ends lost 5 bases and 0 bases respectively, with 20 bases between them.

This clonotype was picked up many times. CDR3 nucleotide sequence: TGTGCCAGCAGCTCTCTAGCGCAGAGCTCCTACGAGCAGTACTTC. It specifies CASSSLAQSSYEQYF. The V gene is TRBV7-2, the J gene TRBJ2-7, with D maybe TRBD2 (6 bases). V lost 4 bases and J 0 bases, leaving 13 bases between the germline ends. Germline V CDR1 and CDR2: SGHTA, FQGNSA. The CDR3 sequence is 15 residues long.

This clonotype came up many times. In nucleotides, the CDR3 is TGTGCCAGCAGCTTGTTCCAGCGGGAGATGAGTGAGCAGTTCTTC. It encodes CASSLFQREMSEQFF. This chain connects TRBV7-6 to TRBJ2-1; 8 bases agree with TRBD2. V trimming: 3 bases; J trimming: 9 bases; junction bases outside the gene matches: 10. The germline gives CDR1 SGHVS, CDR2 FNYEAQ. The CDR3 runs 15 residues.

The CDR3, as DNA: TGTGCCAGCAGTTTTCAGGGCAATAGCAATCAGCCCCAGCATTTT. It translates to CASSFQGNSNQPQHF. V and J are TRBV28 and TRBJ1-5, with a possible D match to TRBD1 (5 bases). The CDR3 sequence is 15 residues long. The V gene lost 3 bases and the J gene lost 0 bases, with 9 bases spanning the gap. The germline V gene encodes CDR1 MDHEN and CDR2 SYDVKM.

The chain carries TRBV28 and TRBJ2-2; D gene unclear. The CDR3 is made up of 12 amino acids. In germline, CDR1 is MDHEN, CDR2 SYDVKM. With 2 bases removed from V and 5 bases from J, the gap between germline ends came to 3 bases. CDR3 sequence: CASSLRTGELFF. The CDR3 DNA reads TGTGCCAGCAGTTTAAGGACCGGGGAGCTGTTTTTT.

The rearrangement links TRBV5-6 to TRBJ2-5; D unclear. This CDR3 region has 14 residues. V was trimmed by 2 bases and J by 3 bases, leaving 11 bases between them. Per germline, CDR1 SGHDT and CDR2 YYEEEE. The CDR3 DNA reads TGTGCCAGCAGCTTTTTCGGGCAAGAAGAGACCCAGTACTTC. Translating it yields CASSFFGQEETQYF.